The sequence of this T cell receptor (beta chain) was determined in a study of blood T cell repertoires in COVID-19. V dropped 1 base and J dropped 8 bases, with 9 bases sitting between them. The CDR3 runs to 13 residues. Method: immunoSEQ multiplex PCR; TCRdb's copy keeps in-frame clones and lacks some. Of roughly 100,000 clones listed, 84% were seen once; the top ten hold 3.5% to 5%. The chain employs TRBV12-3 or TRBV12-4 and TRBJ2-1; perhaps TRBD2 as D (5 bases). Input material: peripheral blood. The sequence came from a human donor in a cohort sampled during active COVID-19. CDR3 region: CASSLVRRYEQFF. The CDR3 coding sequence is TGTGCCAGCAGTTTAGTCAGGAGGTATGAGCAGTTCTTC.